This T cell receptor beta chain came from a study of tissue T cells after allogeneic stem cell transplantation. The study's findings and limits: Within patients, tissue anatomy strongly shaped TCR repertoire composition. Across patients, clones rarely overlapped, yet motif clusters were shared tissue-specifically. Alloreactivity or antigen specificity of tissue TCRs was not determined; some clones might be host cells.

On this clone: Its cognate antigen is unknown. Genes and germline are mouse. The read gets to within 1 residue of the CDR3 end, and the germline J gene fills in the rest.

Time point given: mouse harvest day 14 after allogeneic transplant. Mouse grafts combined 10^7 T-cell-depleted bone marrow cells with 10^6 splenic CD5+ T cells. Tissues came from B6→BALB/c major-mismatch GVHD mice at day 7 or 14. The assay was immunoSEQ multiplex PCR, and TCRdb's table has in-frame clones only and misses some. Of thousands of clones in the sample, roughly a third were seen once. V lost 1 base to trimming and J lost 1 base, with 8 bases between them. This CDR3 contains 14 residues. Germline assignment: CDR1 NNHDY and CDR2 SYVADS. The chain uses TRBV13-3 and TRBJ1-1; D gene unclear. The TCR was taken from a female BALB/c mouse given C57BL/6 T cells with graft-versus-host disease after an allogeneic hematopoietic cell transplant. The sample consisted of skin. The CDR3 bases that were read are TGTGCCAGCAGTGATTACCAGTTGAACACAGAAGTCTTC. This codes for CASSDYQLNTEVF. The entire CDR3 protein is CASSDYQLNTEVFF.